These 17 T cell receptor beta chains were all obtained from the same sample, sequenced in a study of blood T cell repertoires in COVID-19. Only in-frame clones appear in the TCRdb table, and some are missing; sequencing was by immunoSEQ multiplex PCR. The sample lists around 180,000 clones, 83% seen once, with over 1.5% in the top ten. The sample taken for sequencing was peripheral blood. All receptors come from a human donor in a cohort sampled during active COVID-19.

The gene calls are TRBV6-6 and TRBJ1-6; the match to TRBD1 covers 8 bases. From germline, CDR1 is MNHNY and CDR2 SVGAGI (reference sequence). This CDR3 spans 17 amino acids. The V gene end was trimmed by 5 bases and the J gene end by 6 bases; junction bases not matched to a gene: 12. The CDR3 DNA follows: TGTGCCAGCAGTCGCGCAACCCCGCAGGGGGCTAATTCACCCCTCCACTTT. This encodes CASSRATPQGANSPLHF.

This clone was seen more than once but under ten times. CDR3 amino acids: CASSFPRGADYGYTF. The CDR3 DNA is TGTGCCAGCAGTTTCCCCAGGGGGGCGGACTATGGCTACACCTTC. V and J are TRBV28 and TRBJ1-2; the match to TRBD1 covers 7 bases. This CDR3 is built from 15 residues. CDR1 is MDHEN and CDR2 is SYDVKM in the germline V gene. J gave up 3 bases and V 3 bases, and 7 bases lay outside the gene matches.

CDR3 in DNA: TGTGCCAGCAGCTCCACGGGACAGGACTACGAGCAGTACTTC. Amino acids: CASSSTGQDYEQYF. The chain has TRBV13 and TRBJ2-7, with TRBD1 matching over 8 bases. Germline values: CDR1 PRHDT, CDR2 FYEKMQ (reference sequence). The CDR3 is 14 amino acids. V trimming: 4 bases; J trimming: 3 bases; junction bases outside the gene matches: 5.

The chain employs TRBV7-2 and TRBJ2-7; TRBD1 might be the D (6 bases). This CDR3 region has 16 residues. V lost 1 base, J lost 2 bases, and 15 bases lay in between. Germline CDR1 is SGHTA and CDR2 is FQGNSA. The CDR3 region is CASSLVGRGQAYEQYF. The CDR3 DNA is TGTGCCAGCAGCTTAGTGGGCAGGGGTCAAGCCTACGAGCAGTACTTC.

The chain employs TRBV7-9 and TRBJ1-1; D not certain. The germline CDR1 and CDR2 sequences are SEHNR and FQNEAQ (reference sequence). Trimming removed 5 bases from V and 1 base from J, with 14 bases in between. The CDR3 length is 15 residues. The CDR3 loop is CASSLTSNRNTEAFF. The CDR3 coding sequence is TGTGCCAGCAGCCTTACGTCTAACAGGAACACTGAAGCTTTCTTT.

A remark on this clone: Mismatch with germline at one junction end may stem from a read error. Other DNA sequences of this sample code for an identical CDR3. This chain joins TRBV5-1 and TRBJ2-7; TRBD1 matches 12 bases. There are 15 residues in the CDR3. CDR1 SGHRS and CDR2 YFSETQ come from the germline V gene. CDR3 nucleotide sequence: TGCGCCAGCAGATCTGAGGGGACAGGGGGCAACGAGCAGTATTTC. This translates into CASRSEGTGGNEQYF. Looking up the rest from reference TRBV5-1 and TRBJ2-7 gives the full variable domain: KAGVTQTPRYLIKTRGQQVTLSCSPISGHRSVSWYQQTPGQGLQFLFEYFSETQRNKGNFPGRFSGRQFSNSRSEMNVSTLELGDSALYLCASRSEGTGGNEQYFGPGTRLTVT.

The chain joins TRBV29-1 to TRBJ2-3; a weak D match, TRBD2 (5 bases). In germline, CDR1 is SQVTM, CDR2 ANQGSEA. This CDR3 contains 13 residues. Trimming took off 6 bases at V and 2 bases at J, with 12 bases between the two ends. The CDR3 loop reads CSVRQRYTDTQYF. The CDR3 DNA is TGCAGCGTAAGGCAGCGGTACACAGATACGCAGTATTTT.

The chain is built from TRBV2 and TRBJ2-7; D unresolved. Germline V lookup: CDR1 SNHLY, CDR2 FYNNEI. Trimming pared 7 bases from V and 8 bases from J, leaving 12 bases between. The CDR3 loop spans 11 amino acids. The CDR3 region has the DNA TGTGCCAGCATAGAGAGACATCAGCAGTACTTC. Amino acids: CASIERHQQYF.

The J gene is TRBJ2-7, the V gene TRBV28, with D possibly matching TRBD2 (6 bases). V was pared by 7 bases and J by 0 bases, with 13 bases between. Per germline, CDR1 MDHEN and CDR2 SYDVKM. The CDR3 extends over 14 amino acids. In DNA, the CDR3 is TGTGCCAGCACCGACGGGACTTTCTCCTACGAGCAGTACTTC. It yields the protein CASTDGTFSYEQYF.

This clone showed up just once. CDR3 amino acids: CASSEYSGGPTDTQYF. The CDR3 DNA follows: TGTGCCAGCAGTGAATATAGCGGGGGGCCCACAGATACGCAGTATTTT. The rearrangement joins TRBV25-1 to TRBJ2-3; 10 nucleotides match TRBD2. This CDR3 has 16 amino acids. With V trimmed by 0 bases and J by 2 bases, 2 bases remained unmatched. Germline assignment: CDR1 MGHDK and CDR2 SYGVNS.

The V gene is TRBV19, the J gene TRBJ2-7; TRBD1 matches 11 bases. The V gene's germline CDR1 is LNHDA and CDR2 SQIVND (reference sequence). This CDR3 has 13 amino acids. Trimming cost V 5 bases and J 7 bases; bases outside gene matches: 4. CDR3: CASSWDRGYEQYF. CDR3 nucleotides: TGTGCCAGTAGTTGGGACAGGGGGTATGAGCAGTACTTC.

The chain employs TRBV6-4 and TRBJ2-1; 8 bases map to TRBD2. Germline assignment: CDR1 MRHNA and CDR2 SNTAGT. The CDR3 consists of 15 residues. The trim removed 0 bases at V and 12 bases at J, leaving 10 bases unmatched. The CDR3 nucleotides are TGTGCCAGCAGTGACTCGAGTACTAGCGGTGTTGGGCAGTTCTTC. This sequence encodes CASSDSSTSGVGQFF.

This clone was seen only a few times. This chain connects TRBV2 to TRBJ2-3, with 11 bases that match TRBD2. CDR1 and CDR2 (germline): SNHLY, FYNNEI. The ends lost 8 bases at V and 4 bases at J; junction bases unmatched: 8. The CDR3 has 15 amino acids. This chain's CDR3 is CASGTSGSVSDTQYF. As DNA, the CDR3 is TGTGCCAGCGGTACTAGCGGGAGCGTCTCAGATACGCAGTATTTT.

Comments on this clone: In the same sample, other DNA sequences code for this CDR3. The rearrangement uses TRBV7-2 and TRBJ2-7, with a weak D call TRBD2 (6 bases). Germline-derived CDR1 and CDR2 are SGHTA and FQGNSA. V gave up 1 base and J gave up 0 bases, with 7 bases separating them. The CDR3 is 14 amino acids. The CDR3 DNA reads TGTGCCAGCAGCTTAGTCGGGAGCTCCTACGAGCAGTACTTC. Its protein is CASSLVGSSYEQYF. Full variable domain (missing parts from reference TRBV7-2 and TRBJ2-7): GAGVSQSPSNKVTEKGKDVELRCDPISGHTALYWYRQSLGQGLEFLIYFQGNSAPDKSGLPSDRFSAERTGGSVSTLTIQRTQQEDSAVYLCASSLVGSSYEQYFGPGTRLTVT.

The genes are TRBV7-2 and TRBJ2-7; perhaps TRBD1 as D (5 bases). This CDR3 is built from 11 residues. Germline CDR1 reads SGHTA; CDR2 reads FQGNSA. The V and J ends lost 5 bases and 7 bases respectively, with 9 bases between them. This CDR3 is CASSTGFEQYF. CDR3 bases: TGTGCCAGCAGCACAGGTTTTGAGCAGTACTTC.

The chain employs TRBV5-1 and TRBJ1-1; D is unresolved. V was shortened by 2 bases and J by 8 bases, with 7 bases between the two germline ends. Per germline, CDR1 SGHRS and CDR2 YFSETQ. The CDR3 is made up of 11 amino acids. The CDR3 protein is CASSFQNEAFF. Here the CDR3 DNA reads TGCGCCAGCAGCTTCCAGAACGAAGCTTTCTTT.

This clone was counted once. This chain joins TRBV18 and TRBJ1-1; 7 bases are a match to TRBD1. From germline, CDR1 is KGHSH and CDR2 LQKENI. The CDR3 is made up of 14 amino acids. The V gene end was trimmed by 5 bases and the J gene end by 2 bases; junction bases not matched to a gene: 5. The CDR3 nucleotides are TGTGCCAGCTCAGAGGGGGCGGGAAACACTGAAGCTTTCTTT. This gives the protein CASSEGAGNTEAFF.